This entry lists 17 T cell receptor beta chains sequenced from one sample in a study of blood T cell repertoires in COVID-19. Assay used: immunoSEQ multiplex PCR; TCRdb lists only in-frame clones, some missing. Of 150,000 to 200,000 clones in the sample, roughly 82% were seen once. The sequenced material came from peripheral blood. The receptors were sampled from a woman aged 70-85 years with acute or convalescent COVID-19.

This clone was seen once. The chain employs TRBV7-8 and TRBJ2-7, with D possibly being TRBD2 (5 bases). The CDR3 consists of 15 residues. V was pared by 2 bases and J by 3 bases, with 14 bases between. CDR1 and CDR2 from the germline V gene are SGHVS and FQNEAQ. CDR3 coding DNA: TGTGCCAGCAGCTTAAAAATCGGCGGAGGCTACGAGCAGTACTTC. Translation gives CASSLKIGGGYEQYF.

V and J are TRBV5-1 and TRBJ2-5; TRBD1 aligns across 9 bases. CDR3 size: 15 residues. CDR1 is SGHRS, CDR2 YFSETQ, per germline. After removal of 1 base from V and 5 bases from J, the junction contained 6 bases not matched to a gene. The CDR3 region has the DNA TGCGCCAGCAGCTTGTACGGGACAGGGAAGGAGACCCAGTACTTC. Translated: CASSLYGTGKETQYF.

V is TRBV28 and J is TRBJ2-4, with D perhaps TRBD1 (6 bases). Trimming shortened V by 3 bases and J by 1 base, and 16 bases separated the two germline ends. The CDR3 runs 17 residues. The germline V gene has CDR1 MDHEN and CDR2 SYDVKM. CDR3 in amino acids: CASSFATGLPAKNIQYF. CDR3 DNA sequence: TGTGCCAGCAGTTTCGCCACAGGGCTCCCCGCCAAAAACATTCAGTACTTC.

The J gene is TRBJ2-1, the V gene TRBV5-1; D uncertain. CDR3 length: 9 amino acids. CDR1 and CDR2 from the germline V gene are SGHRS and YFSETQ. Trimming shortened V by 10 bases and J by 9 bases, and 8 bases separated the two germline ends. CDR3 sequence (DNA): TGCGCCTCCAGAGGTGAGCAGTTCTTC. This translates into CASRGEQFF.

V gene TRBV9 combines with J gene TRBJ1-1; D possibly corresponds to TRBD1 (5 bases). CDR3 length: 15 residues. V was clipped by 1 base and J by 4 bases, with 14 bases between them. Germline values: CDR1 SGDLS, CDR2 YYNGEE. CDR3 nucleotide sequence: TGTGCCAGCAGCGTAAATCAGGGTGGTACCACTGAAGCTTTCTTT. This encodes CASSVNQGGTTEAFF. Complete variable domain (other parts from reference TRBV9 and TRBJ1-1): DSGVTQTPKHLITATGQRVTLRCSPRSGDLSVYWYQQSLDQGLQFLIQYYNGEERAKGNILERFSAQQFPDLHSELNLSSLELGDSALYFCASSVNQGGTTEAFFGQGTRLTVV.

This clone was seen only once. This chain uses TRBV6-5 with TRBJ1-2, with D unclear. Trimming left V 7 bases short and J 5 bases short, with 14 bases between. The CDR3 runs to 13 residues. The germline V gene has CDR1 MNHEY and CDR2 SVGAGI. CDR3 region: CASNTGAWYGYTF. CDR3 nucleotide sequence: TGTGCCAGCAACACGGGAGCATGGTATGGCTACACCTTC.

J is TRBJ1-1 and V is TRBV7-3; unclear D gene. The germline V gene encodes CDR1 SGHTA and CDR2 FQGTGA. This CDR3 is 14 amino acids long. Trimming shortened V by 6 bases and J by 0 bases, and 11 bases separated the two germline ends. The CDR3 loop is CASRPGPLNTEAFF. CDR3 in DNA: TGTGCCAGCAGACCTGGGCCGCTGAACACTGAAGCTTTCTTT. Together with reference TRBV7-3 and TRBJ1-1, the CDR3 gives the full variable domain: GAGVSQTPSNKVTEKGKYVELRCDPISGHTALYWYRQSLGQGPEFLIYFQGTGAADDSGLPNDRFFAVRPEGSVSTLKIQRTERGDSAVYLCASRPGPLNTEAFFGQGTRLTVV.

This clone has just a few counts. The genes are TRBV14 and TRBJ1-5, with a possible D match to TRBD1 (6 bases). Germline lookup yields CDR1 SGHDN and CDR2 FVKESK. Trimming stripped 8 bases from V and 0 bases from J, with 20 bases between. The CDR3 consists of 17 residues. The CDR3 here is CASLPGQLYYSNQPQHF. CDR3 DNA: TGTGCCAGCCTTCCCGGACAGTTGTATTATAGCAATCAGCCCCAGCATTTT. The full variable domain, its missing parts supplied by reference TRBV14 and TRBJ1-5, is EAGVTQFPSHSVIEKGQTVTLRCDPISGHDNLYWYRRVMGKEIKFLLHFVKESKQDESGMPNNRFLAERTGGTYSTLKVQPAELEDSGVYFCASLPGQLYYSNQPQHFGDGTRLSIL.

The chain recombines TRBV4-2 with TRBJ1-1; 11 nucleotides align to TRBD1. CDR3 length equals 16 residues. V lost 4 bases, J lost 5 bases, and 9 bases stayed unmatched. Germline V gene sequence: CDR1 LGHNA, CDR2 YNFKEQ. In nucleotides, the CDR3 is TGTGCCAGCAGCCCGGGGACAGGGGGAAAGGGGACTGAAGCTTTCTTT. Translating it yields CASSPGTGGKGTEAFF.

The chain's CDR3 is CASRETRLVPGELFF. CDR3 nucleotides: TGTGCCAGCAGGGAAACCCGACTAGTCCCCGGGGAGCTGTTTTTT. The chain joins TRBV28 to TRBJ2-2, with D possibly being TRBD2 (6 bases). The CDR3 sequence is 15 residues long. Germline V gene lookup returns CDR1 MDHEN and CDR2 SYDVKM. The ends were cut back, 6 bases at V and 6 bases at J, with 17 bases in the middle.

This chain uses TRBV28 with TRBJ1-3, with D unresolved. This CDR3 is 15 amino acids long. The germline CDR1 and CDR2 sequences are MDHEN and SYDVKM. Trimming removed 4 bases at V and 3 bases at J, with 13 bases between. The CDR3 is CASSSPPAVGNTIYF. As DNA, the CDR3 is TGTGCCAGCAGTTCACCCCCCGCGGTTGGAAACACCATATATTTT. Full variable domain (missing parts from reference TRBV28 and TRBJ1-3): DVKVTQSSRYLVKRTGEKVFLECVQDMDHENMFWYRQDPGLGLRLIYFSYDVKMKEKGDIPEGYSVSREKKERFSLILESASTNQTSMYLCASSSPPAVGNTIYFGEGSWLTVV.

This clone is a singleton in its sample. This chain joins TRBV19 and TRBJ2-3; 7 bases fit TRBD1. Germline V CDR1 and CDR2: LNHDA, SQIVND (reference sequence). The CDR3 is 14 amino acids. Germline trimming cut 5 bases from V and 6 bases from J; bases unmatched to any gene: 8. CDR3: CASSVLLQGDTQYF. CDR3 coding DNA: TGTGCCAGTAGTGTACTTCTACAGGGGGATACGCAGTATTTT.

CDR3 residues: CASRLAGLVAGELFF. CDR3 bases: TGTGCCAGCAGGCTAGCGGGTCTGGTGGCCGGGGAGCTGTTTTTT. This chain uses TRBV6-5 with TRBJ2-2; 8 positions agree with TRBD2. This CDR3 contains 15 residues. Germline values: CDR1 MNHEY, CDR2 SVGAGI. V lost 6 bases and J lost 6; bases outside the gene matches: 9.

The chain has TRBV5-1 and TRBJ2-3, with D maybe TRBD2 (6 bases). V lost 0 bases, J lost 1 base, and 12 bases lay in between. CDR3 length: 16 amino acids. Germline assignment: CDR1 SGHRS and CDR2 YFSETQ. The CDR3 reads CASSLELARGTDTQYF. DNA of the CDR3: TGCGCCAGCAGCTTGGAGCTAGCGCGGGGCACAGATACGCAGTATTTT.

The chain combines TRBV6-5 with TRBJ2-5; the match to TRBD2 covers 7 bases. CDR3 size: 13 residues. Losses at the gene ends were 6 bases for V and 4 bases for J; bases not matched to a gene: 5. CDR1 is MNHEY and CDR2 is SVGAGI in the germline V gene. CDR3 DNA: TGTGCCAGCAGAATCGGACTAGGAGAGACCCAGTACTTC. Residues: CASRIGLGETQYF.

This chain uses TRBV27 with TRBJ1-2, with D possibly matching TRBD1 (6 bases). The V gene lost 2 bases and the J gene lost 8 bases, with 15 bases spanning the gap. CDR1 and CDR2 from the germline V gene are MNHEY and SMNVEV (reference sequence). The CDR3 has 14 amino acids. The CDR3 sequence is CASSLRGGDRGYTF. CDR3 nucleotide sequence: TGTGCCAGCAGTTTAAGAGGGGGAGACAGAGGCTACACCTTC.

CDR3 nucleotides: TGCGCCAGCAGGAGAACAGGGGATGTGGTTGGTGGCTACACCTTC. This sequence encodes CASRRTGDVVGGYTF. This chain joins TRBV5-1 and TRBJ1-2, with 7 bases that match TRBD1. Trimming removed 5 bases from V and 7 bases from J; junction bases left unmatched: 14. This CDR3 region has 15 residues. From germline, CDR1 is SGHRS and CDR2 YFSETQ. The full variable domain, completed using reference TRBV5-1 and TRBJ1-2, is KAGVTQTPRYLIKTRGQQVTLSCSPISGHRSVSWYQQTPGQGLQFLFEYFSETQRNKGNFPGRFSGRQFSNSRSEMNVSTLELGDSALYLCASRRTGDVVGGYTFGSGTRLTVV.